These 25 T cell receptor beta chains came from one sample sequenced in a study of T cell responses to AZD1222 COVID-19 vaccine. TCRdb's table, derived via immunoSEQ multiplex PCR, lists solely in-frame clones and lacks some. The sample includes roughly 93,000 clones, just under 90% of them seen just once. The sequences come from peripheral blood, collected on day 0 of MenACWY control vaccination. The source is an adult in good health.

The J gene is TRBJ1-4, the V gene TRBV2; tentative D call: TRBD1 (6 bases). Germline loops: CDR1 SNHLY, CDR2 FYNNEI. Between the trimmed V and J ends, which lost 4 bases and 7 bases, there was a span of 7 bases. This CDR3 comprises 12 residues. CDR3 region: CASSAQGEKLFF. CDR3 in DNA: TGTGCCAGCAGTGCACAGGGTGAAAAACTGTTTTTT.

The chain links TRBV7-9 to TRBJ2-3, with TRBD2 identical over 13 bases. With 3 bases clipped from V and 3 bases from J, the junction kept 9 bases outside the gene matches. This CDR3 is built from 18 residues. CDR1 SEHNR and CDR2 FQNEAQ come from the germline V gene (reference sequence). The CDR3 DNA is TGTGCCAGCAGCTTGGGGACTAGCGGGGACCTAGGGACAGATACGCAGTATTTT. It translates to CASSLGTSGDLGTDTQYF. The whole variable domain, remainder taken from reference TRBV7-9 and TRBJ2-3, is DTGVSQNPRHKITKRGQNVTFRCDPISEHNRLYWYRQTLGQGPEFLTYFQNEAQLEKSRLLSDRFSAERPKGSFSTLEIQRTEQGDSAMYLCASSLGTSGDLGTDTQYFGPGTRLTVL.

The chain employs TRBV5-1 and TRBJ2-2; 11 nucleotides align to TRBD1. J lost 2 bases, V lost 4 bases, and 1 base had no gene match. The CDR3 runs 15 residues. The germline V gene encodes CDR1 SGHRS and CDR2 YFSETQ. CDR3 nucleotide sequence: TGCGCCAGCAGCGGGACAGGGGGAAACACCGGGGAGCTGTTTTTT. Translated, it gives CASSGTGGNTGELFF.

V gene TRBV7-2 combines with J gene TRBJ1-3, with D possibly matching TRBD1 (5 bases). This CDR3 is built from 15 residues. Per the germline V gene, CDR1 is SGHTA and CDR2 is FQGNSA. V was cut by 5 bases and J by 2 bases, with 13 bases left in between. The CDR3 here is CASSISRQPGNTIYF. DNA for the CDR3: TGTGCCAGCAGCATCTCCCGACAGCCTGGAAACACCATATATTTT.

This rearrangement joins TRBV7-7 to TRBJ2-3; 7 bases are shared with TRBD1. The CDR3 has 14 residues. CDR1 is SSHAT, CDR2 FNYEAQ, per germline (reference sequence). Germline trimming cut 5 bases from V and 2 bases from J; bases unmatched to any gene: 4. CDR3 amino acids: CASSTDRHTDTQYF. The CDR3 nucleotides are TGTGCCAGCAGCACGGACAGGCACACAGATACGCAGTATTTT.

The chain carries TRBV7-2 and TRBJ1-6, with a possible D match to TRBD1 (5 bases). The V gene's germline CDR1 is SGHTA and CDR2 FQGNSA. CDR3 size: 15 residues. V dropped 0 bases and J dropped 6 bases, with 9 bases sitting between them. This CDR3 is CASSLAGQSNSPLHF. Here the CDR3 DNA reads TGTGCCAGCAGCTTAGCGGGGCAGAGTAATTCACCCCTCCACTTT.

The J gene is TRBJ1-6, the V gene TRBV20-1; TRBD1 is a possible D gene (5 bases). V lost 3 bases and J lost 6, with 12 bases in between. Germline loops: CDR1 DFQATT, CDR2 SNEGSKA (reference sequence). The CDR3 runs to 14 residues. This chain's CDR3 is CSASEGTRNSPLHF. The DNA for the CDR3 is TGCAGTGCTAGTGAGGGGACTCGTAATTCACCCCTCCACTTT.

This chain connects TRBV5-6 to TRBJ2-3; D gene unclear. The CDR3 is 15 residues long. From germline, CDR1 is SGHDT and CDR2 YYEEEE. V lost 0 bases, J lost 1 base, and 9 bases lay in between. The CDR3 sequence is CASSLVRGGTDTQYF. The CDR3 nucleotides read TGTGCCAGCAGCTTGGTAAGAGGAGGCACAGATACGCAGTATTTT.

The V gene is TRBV11-2, the J gene TRBJ2-7; possibly TRBD2 for D (5 bases). The CDR3 totals 13 residues. The germline gives CDR1 SGHAT, CDR2 FQNNGV. V dropped 3 bases and J dropped 5 bases, with 11 bases sitting between them. In DNA form, the CDR3 reads TGTGCCAGCAGCTTCCCCCCGGAGGACGAGCAGTACTTC. Protein: CASSFPPEDEQYF.

CDR3 sequence: CASSLNGIARGEKLFF. The CDR3 bases are TGTGCCAGCAGTTTAAATGGGATCGCCCGGGGTGAAAAACTGTTTTTT. The chain carries TRBV27 and TRBJ1-4, with D uncertain. Looked up from germline, CDR1 is MNHEY and CDR2 is SMNVEV (reference sequence). Between the trimmed V and J ends, which lost 2 bases and 7 bases, there was a span of 17 bases. The CDR3 has 16 amino acids.

This chain links TRBV12-5 with TRBJ1-3; maybe TRBD1 (5 bases). There are 16 residues in the CDR3. Germline values: CDR1 LGHNT, CDR2 FRNRAP. V gave up 2 bases and J gave up 1 base, with 12 bases separating them. The CDR3 region has the DNA TGTGCTAGTGGTTTGCTCCAGGGAATATCTGGAAACACCATATATTTT. This codes for CASGLLQGISGNTIYF.

This clone was seen a few times. The CDR3 bases are TGCGCCAGCAGCTTACAGGGGAGTGTCTCCGTTCGGGAAAAACTGTTTTTT. It yields the protein CASSLQGSVSVREKLFF. The genes are TRBV5-1 and TRBJ1-4, with 7 bases fitting TRBD1. J gave up 8 bases and V 2 bases, and 15 bases lay outside the gene matches. Germline CDR1 and CDR2: SGHRS and YFSETQ. The CDR3 spans 17 residues.

The rearrangement joins TRBV7-9 to TRBJ1-2; TRBD1 agrees at 7 bases. The V gene's germline CDR1 is SEHNR and CDR2 FQNEAQ (reference sequence). V shed 1 base, J shed 4 bases, and the junction held 6 bases outside the gene matches. The CDR3 spans 15 residues. The DNA of the CDR3 is TGTGCCAGCAGCTTAGGCAGGGGGACGGGCTATGGCTACACCTTC. Translated, it gives CASSLGRGTGYGYTF.

The rearrangement links TRBV21-1 to TRBJ1-5; no check of the table's D call, TRBD1, against the DNA was made. TRBV21-1 is noted as a pseudogene. The CDR3 runs to 18 residues. This CDR3 is CASGVTGLNFVVNQPQHF. For the CDR3, the DNA is TGTGCCAGCGGTGTAACAGGGCTAAATTTCGTGGTCAATCAGCCCCAGCATTTT.

The chain carries TRBV7-2 and TRBJ1-3; no firm D call. V shed 5 bases and J shed 2 bases, with 7 bases lying between them. The CDR3 has 13 amino acids. Germline CDR1 and CDR2: SGHTA and FQGNSA. The CDR3: CASSTTPGNTIYF. The CDR3 DNA reads TGTGCCAGCAGCACCACTCCTGGAAACACCATATATTTT.

V and J are TRBV6-5 and TRBJ1-2; 8 positions match TRBD1. Germline assignment: CDR1 MNHEY and CDR2 SVGAGI. The CDR3 is 14 residues long. Trimming at V came to 2 bases and at J to 2 bases, leaving 1 base not matched to a gene. The CDR3 sequence is CASSYGDRNYGYTF. For the CDR3, the DNA is TGTGCCAGCAGTTACGGGGACAGGAACTATGGCTACACCTTC.

J is TRBJ1-6 and V is TRBV4-3; tentatively, D is TRBD1 (5 bases). The length of the CDR3 is 17 residues. The V and J ends lost 0 bases and 9 bases respectively, with 18 bases between them. Germline V CDR1 and CDR2: LGHNA, YSLEER. CDR3 coding DNA: TGCGCCAGCAGCCAAGATCATTCGGGCAGGGTTACTTCACCCCTCCACTTT. Its protein is CASSQDHSGRVTSPLHF.

V is TRBV2 and J is TRBJ2-5; 10 nucleotides match TRBD1. The CDR3 extends over 15 amino acids. The J segment lost 1 base and the V segment lost 3 bases, leaving 2 bases of the junction unmatched. The V gene's germline CDR1 is SNHLY and CDR2 FYNNEI. The CDR3 nucleotides are TGTGCCAGCAGTGATCGGACAGGGGGCCAAGAGACCCAGTACTTC. Translation gives CASSDRTGGQETQYF.

The chain employs TRBV6-5 and TRBJ1-1, with 9 bases lining up with TRBD1. The CDR3 has 14 amino acids. With V trimmed by 6 bases and J by 1 base, 3 bases remained unmatched. Germline V gene lookup returns CDR1 MNHEY and CDR2 SVGAGI. The CDR3 bases are TGTGCCAGCAGCTACAGGGGGCGGAACACTGAAGCTTTCTTT. Encoded protein: CASSYRGRNTEAFF.

The V gene is TRBV6-5, the J gene TRBJ1-6; TRBD1 might be the D (6 bases). The CDR3 is 14 amino acids. CDR1 and CDR2 from the germline V gene are MNHEY and SVGAGI. Trimming shortened V by 10 bases and J by 6 bases, and 16 bases separated the two germline ends. CDR3 amino acids: CATLLTGPNSPLHF. As DNA, the CDR3 is TGTGCCACCCTTTTGACAGGACCTAATTCACCCCTCCACTTT.

This chain joins TRBV5-8 and TRBJ1-2, with TRBD1 matching over 9 bases. The germline V gene encodes CDR1 SGHTS and CDR2 YDEGEE. J lost 7 bases, V lost 2 bases, and 6 bases had no gene match. This CDR3 contains 14 residues. Here the CDR3 reads CASSFGTGRLGYTF. The DNA of the CDR3 is TGTGCCAGCAGCTTCGGGACAGGGCGACTTGGCTACACCTTC.

This clone has only one observation. The chain joins TRBV30 to TRBJ2-5; 7 bases are a match to TRBD1. With V trimmed by 0 bases and J by 1 base, 2 bases remained unmatched. The length of the CDR3 is 14 residues. The V gene's germline CDR1 is GTSNPN and CDR2 SVGIG (reference sequence). The CDR3 DNA reads TGTGCCTGGAGTGTAGGGGGCATCCAAGAGACCCAGTACTTC. Amino acid sequence: CAWSVGGIQETQYF.

V usage is TRBV6-5 and J usage is TRBJ1-2; D perhaps matches TRBD1 (5 bases). The CDR3 runs to 14 residues. Germline V gives CDR1 MNHEY, CDR2 SVGAGI. Trimming took 6 bases from V and 1 from J, leaving 12 bases between them. CDR3 sequence: CASSGSGHNYGYTF. CDR3 bases: TGTGCCAGCAGCGGAAGCGGACATAACTATGGCTACACCTTC.

The chain carries TRBV6-5 and TRBJ1-2; 9 positions match TRBD1. This CDR3 contains 15 residues. Germline-derived CDR1 and CDR2 are MNHEY and SVGAGI. V shed 5 bases and J 3 bases; nucleotides not matched to a gene: 7. CDR3 sequence: CASSPRRTGDYGYTF. CDR3 in DNA: TGTGCCAGCAGTCCAAGGAGGACAGGGGACTATGGCTACACCTTC.

J is TRBJ1-5 and V is TRBV6-5; 9 bases fit TRBD1. Germline loops: CDR1 MNHEY, CDR2 SVGAGI. The CDR3 has 15 amino acids. With 6 bases clipped from V and 7 bases from J, the junction kept 10 bases outside the gene matches. The DNA of the CDR3 is TGTGCCAGCAGATTGGGACAGGGTGCAAACCAGCCCCAGCATTTT. Translated, it gives CASRLGQGANQPQHF.